This TCR beta chain was documented in a study of radiotherapy plus CTLA-4 blockade in lung cancer. This CDR3 contains 15 residues. Unmatched junction bases numbered 2, after V lost 0 bases and J lost 4 bases. Germline V gene sequence: CDR1 ENHRY, CDR2 SYGVKD. This clone was observed a handful of times. Its cognate antigen is unknown. The data were produced by immunoSEQ multiplex PCR, yet TCRdb's version contains in-frame clones alone and is incomplete. Of about 97,000 clones in the sample, 60% to 75% are singletons; the top ten hold about 3%. Notes on the study in general: Expansion of tumor-derived TCR clones was observed in blood after radiotherapy plus ipilimumab.

The receptor was isolated from a human donor with non-small cell lung cancer who had a partial response to radiotherapy plus ipilimumab. Some clones in this sample may be carry-over from other donors' samples. This chain links TRBV10-3 with TRBJ1-5; 8 positions match TRBD1. Here the sequenced sample was peripheral blood, taken from a patient treated with radiotherapy plus ipilimumab. The DNA for the CDR3 is TGTGCCATCAGTGAGTCTGACAGGGGTAATCAGCCCCAGCATTTT. Translating gives CAISESDRGNQPQHF.